This TCR beta chain comes out of a study of PD-1 blockade in classical Hodgkin lymphoma. General observations from the study: At C4D1, TCR diversity had climbed significantly for CD4+ cells, though not for CD8+ cells. As was reported, newly diagnosed patients showed lower baseline TCR diversity than healthy donors did. Patients were excluded if nivolumab began under 1 year after ASCT (the autologous transplant).

Per the germline V gene, CDR1 is LGHNA and CDR2 is YSLEER. The CDR3 spans 15 residues. The V and J ends lost 3 bases and 7 bases respectively, with 15 bases between them. Data came from immunoSEQ multiplex PCR; TCRdb stores just in-frame clones and leaves some out. The table includes some 17,000 clones, approximately 70% detected once. Of note for this clone: Its antigen is currently unknown.

Time point: cycle 4 day 1 (C4D1), after less than 7 weeks of nivolumab. Autologous stem cell transplantation was followed by relapse in every patient, and brentuximab vedotin exposure varied. With magnetic negative selection, CD4+ T cells were purified from PBMCs that had been thawed. The chain uses TRBV4-3 and TRBJ2-2; D might be TRBD2 (5 bases). The sample in question was CD4+ T cells from blood, obtained before the fourth cycle of nivolumab. The clonotype was recovered from a human donor with classical Hodgkin lymphoma. The CDR3 DNA is TGCGCCAGCAGCCATTATTTTTCCGGGAACGGGGAGCTGTTTTTT. Translating it yields CASSHYFSGNGELFF.